This TCR beta chain was sequenced during a study of blood T cell repertoires in COVID-19. This CDR3 region has 13 residues. Trimming removed 8 bases at V and 5 bases at J, with 18 bases between. The germline V gene encodes CDR1 SQVTM and CDR2 ANQGSEA. Measured with immunoSEQ multiplex PCR; TCRdb has only the in-frame clones, and not every one. The table has under 130,000 clones, approximately 84% seen once. The TCR sequence derives from a human donor in a cohort sampled during active COVID-19. Material: peripheral blood. The chain has TRBV29-1 and TRBJ1-2, with D tentatively TRBD1 (6 bases). The CDR3 protein is CSTYSGAGYGYTF. The DNA for the CDR3 is TGCAGCACTTACTCAGGGGCCGGGTATGGCTACACCTTC.